Included here is one T cell receptor beta chain sequence, with context. Its antigen is as yet unknown. Timing groups of about 4 and about 12 weeks for second doses were pooled. This sample stems from a study of T cell responses to AZD1222 COVID-19 vaccine. Findings and limits, study-wide: Clonal diversity was possibly underestimated, and white British individuals and females predominated among donors. Vaccine-related CD4 TCRs covered spike, predominating at 160-218 and 743-854. Unmutated variant regions reportedly attract nearly half of all spike-specific TCRs.

The method was immunoSEQ multiplex PCR; TCRdb's version includes in-frame clones alone and lacks a portion of them. The repertoire includes about 200,000 clones, more than 85% of them detected once, and about 3.5% sits in the top ten. The sequencing here drew on peripheral blood, taken 28 days after the second AZD1222 dose. This TCR came from an adult who received the AZD1222 COVID-19 vaccine.

The CDR3 spells CASSPLPMGLSYNEQFF. In DNA form, the CDR3 reads TGTGCCAGCTCACCTCTCCCCATGGGGCTTAGCTACAATGAGCAGTTCTTC. The chain recombines TRBV18 with TRBJ2-1; maybe TRBD1 (5 bases). The CDR3 sequence is 17 residues long. Trimming shortened V by 3 bases and J by 3 bases, and 18 bases separated the two germline ends. Germline-derived CDR1 and CDR2 are KGHSH and LQKENI. The variable domain in full, completed from reference TRBV18 and TRBJ2-1, reads NAGVMQNPRHLVRRRGQEARLRCSPMKGHSHVYWYRQLPEEGLKFMVYLQKENIIDESGMPKERFSAEFPKEGPSILRIQQVVRGDSAAYFCASSPLPMGLSYNEQFFGPGTRLTVL.